This T cell receptor (beta chain) was retrieved from a study of blood T cell repertoires in COVID-19. Study information: The origin of the acute and convalescent COVID-19 samples was the United States, Italy and Spain. PBMCs, B-cell-depleted T cells, or T cells provided the cDNA or gDNA that made up the material.

Germline trimming cut 8 bases from V and 4 bases from J; bases unmatched to any gene: 6. Looked up from germline, CDR1 is MNHNY and CDR2 is SVGAGI (reference sequence). The CDR3 is 13 amino acids. Authors' data handling: Researchers report that nucleated cell counts were estimated from reference gene primer amplification. Measured with immunoSEQ multiplex PCR; TCRdb has only the in-frame clones, and not every one. The D gene and trimming were derived from the DNA, and the V and J assignments and clone size from that table. Of some 350,000 clones listed, approximately 89% are singletons. The clonotype comes from a woman between 18 and 29 years old who had recovered from COVID-19. Sequenced material: peripheral blood. This chain joins TRBV6-6 and TRBJ1-2; the match to TRBD1 covers 8 bases. CDR3: CASGPGQVYGYTF. DNA for the CDR3: TGTGCCAGCGGCCCGGGACAGGTCTATGGCTACACCTTC.